This T cell receptor beta chain originates from a study of shared clonotypes between healthy human individuals. Study details: Three plates were used per donor for CD4 naive, three for CD4 memory, two for CD8 naive and one for CD8 memory.

Naive CD8 isolation took CD45RO-negative cells positively selected for CCR7 and excluded terminally differentiated effector memory CD45RA+ cells. The method was immunoSEQ multiplex PCR; TCRdb's version includes in-frame clones alone and lacks a portion of them. Altogether around 1.9 million clones are present, 85% to 95% being singletons, with the ten largest covering 1.7%. The CDR3 consists of 16 residues. The germline V gene encodes CDR1 SQVTM and CDR2 ANQGSEA. Study conclusions and caveats: The represented genetic and exposure-history diversity was limited by the small number of donors.

A word on this clone: Antigen: not known. One end of the junction varies from germline; a read error may be responsible.

This sequence joins TRBV29-1 and TRBJ2-7, with 9 bases lining up with TRBD1. This receptor was obtained from a man between 18 and 35 years old in good health. Some clones in this sample may be carry-over from other donors' samples. Sequenced: naive CD8+ T cells from PBMCs. The DNA of the CDR3 is TGCAGCGATGAATGGGAGGGACAGGGACCTACCTACGAGCAGTACTTC. Its protein is CSDEWEGQGPTYEQYF.